This T cell receptor beta chain was recovered during a study of CD8 T cells in Susac syndrome. Roughly 0.45 to 1 ug RNA was reverse transcribed with random hexamers. An immunoSEQ multiplex PCR generated amplified TCR beta CDR3 products spanning 54 Vbeta and 13 Jbeta. TCRdb re-called the immunoSEQ multiplex PCR reads with MiXCR, one entry per CDR3 protein. The sample carries hundreds of thousands of distinct CDR3 sequences, less than 95% recorded once. Trimming removed 2 bases at V and 2 bases at J, with 15 bases between. The CDR3 is 16 residues long. Negative isolation was applied to CD8+ and CD4+ T cells, and FACS enrichment was applied to TEMRA cells.

V gene TRBV12-3 or TRBV12-4 combines with J gene TRBJ1-2; D not certain. The sequence was obtained from a human donor with Susac syndrome. Sequences were obtained from CD4+ T cells from PBMCs. The CDR3: CASSLPSAVRNYGYTF. In DNA form, the CDR3 reads TGTGCCAGCAGTTTACCCTCGGCGGTGAGGAACTATGGCTACACCTTC.